This entry lists 28 T cell receptor beta chains sequenced from one sample in a study of OX40 agonist ivuxolimab in advanced cancers. The data were produced by immunoSEQ multiplex PCR, yet TCRdb's version contains in-frame clones alone and is incomplete. Among approximately 89,000 clones listed, around nine tenths were seen once. The material sequenced was CD4+ or CD8+ T cells sorted from blood, taken in a trial of the OX40 agonist ivuxolimab. Source of these receptors: an adult with an advanced solid tumor such as melanoma, head and neck, liver or kidney cancer.

Only one count was recorded for this clone. The rearrangement uses TRBV30 and TRBJ2-4; D uncertain. The germline CDR1 and CDR2 sequences are GTSNPN and SVGIG (reference sequence). Trimming removed 2 bases from V and 0 bases from J, with 20 bases in between. The CDR3 length is 18 residues. The CDR3 loop is CAWSNPALLSLAKNIQYF. CDR3 nucleotide sequence: TGTGCCTGGAGTAACCCTGCTCTACTATCATTAGCCAAAAACATTCAGTACTTC.

The V and J genes are TRBV14 and TRBJ2-3; 8 nucleotides match TRBD2. CDR1 is SGHDN and CDR2 is FVKESK in the germline V gene. This CDR3 has 17 residues. V was clipped by 2 bases and J by 5 bases; unmatched bases: 12. The CDR3 DNA follows: TGTGCCAGCAGCCAAATCCTCCGGGGGGGCTTGGGAGATACGCAGTATTTT. Its protein product is CASSQILRGGLGDTQYF.

There are a few counts of this clone. This chain links TRBV9 with TRBJ1-1; D gene unclear. Germline-derived CDR1 and CDR2 are SGDLS and YYNGEE. CDR3 length equals 14 residues. V gave up 0 bases and J gave up 0 bases, with 6 bases separating them. The CDR3 DNA follows: TGTGCCAGCAGCGTAGGTCAACTGAACACTGAAGCTTTCTTT. This codes for CASSVGQLNTEAFF.

V and J are TRBV4-1 and TRBJ2-7, with D uncertain. Germline CDR1 reads MGHRA; CDR2 reads YSYEKL. V lost 1 base and J lost 4, with 14 bases in between. This CDR3 spans 15 amino acids. CDR3 in amino acids: CASSQVATGVYEQYF. The DNA for the CDR3 is TGCGCCAGCAGCCAAGTCGCAACGGGCGTTTACGAGCAGTACTTC.

Worth noting for this clone: Different DNA sequences within this sample yield the same CDR3. The chain recombines TRBV4-3 with TRBJ1-5; D is perhaps TRBD1 (5 bases). The CDR3 is 15 residues long. Germline values: CDR1 LGHNA, CDR2 YSLEER. Trimming shortened V by 0 bases and J by 6 bases, and 12 bases separated the two germline ends. As DNA, the CDR3 is TGCGCCAGCAGCCAAGACAGGGCTAGAGGTCAGCCCCAGCATTTT. It translates to CASSQDRARGQPQHF.

The chain uses TRBV7-3 and TRBJ2-5; D unclear. The V and J ends lost 5 bases and 1 base respectively, with 14 bases between them. CDR1 is SGHTA, CDR2 FQGTGA, per germline. There are 15 residues in the CDR3. The chain's CDR3 is CASSPLEGRQETQYF. The CDR3, as DNA: TGTGCCAGCAGCCCCCTCGAAGGACGCCAAGAGACCCAGTACTTC.

V gene TRBV28 combines with J gene TRBJ1-1; D unresolved. CDR3 length: 13 amino acids. Germline values: CDR1 MDHEN, CDR2 SYDVKM. The CDR3 region is CASEAVQRAEAFF. CDR3 bases: TGTGCTTCGGAGGCGGTTCAGAGGGCTGAAGCTTTCTTT.

The J gene is TRBJ2-7, the V gene TRBV28, with 7 positions matching TRBD1. Looked up from germline, CDR1 is MDHEN and CDR2 is SYDVKM. Trimming cost V 5 bases and J 3 bases; bases outside gene matches: 10. The CDR3 extends over 15 amino acids. CDR3: CASSPALAGGYEQYF. Here the CDR3 DNA reads TGTGCCAGCAGTCCTGCGTTGGCAGGGGGCTACGAGCAGTACTTC.

This clone appeared a single time. This chain connects TRBV19 to TRBJ2-3, with 14 bases identical to TRBD2. Germline V lookup: CDR1 LNHDA, CDR2 SQIVND (reference sequence). After removal of 2 bases from V and 5 bases from J, the junction contained 6 bases not matched to a gene. The CDR3 spans 17 residues. CDR3 sequence (DNA): TGTGCCAGTAGTATAAGGGGACTAGCGGGGGTGGGAGATACGCAGTATTTT. Translation gives CASSIRGLAGVGDTQYF.

V usage is TRBV19 and J usage is TRBJ1-1; D is uncertain. The germline V gene encodes CDR1 LNHDA and CDR2 SQIVND (reference sequence). V was trimmed by 7 bases and J by 1 base, leaving 10 bases between them. The CDR3 loop spans 13 amino acids. The CDR3 here is CASKLRQNTEAFF. DNA of the CDR3: TGTGCCAGTAAGCTGCGTCAGAACACTGAAGCTTTCTTT.

The chain is built from TRBV19 and TRBJ1-1; 8 bases fit TRBD1. The CDR3 spans 15 residues. J lost 0 bases, V lost 5 bases, and 5 bases had no gene match. In germline, CDR1 is LNHDA, CDR2 SQIVND (reference sequence). This CDR3 is CASSLGQAMNTEAFF. The DNA for the CDR3 is TGTGCCAGTAGTCTGGGACAGGCTATGAACACTGAAGCTTTCTTT.

This chain joins TRBV19 and TRBJ1-2; no firm D call. CDR1 is LNHDA and CDR2 is SQIVND in the germline V gene (reference sequence). CDR3 length equals 14 residues. V lost 5 bases, J lost 7 bases, and 17 bases lay in between. CDR3 sequence reads: CASSRQQTSGGYTF. The CDR3, as DNA: TGTGCCAGTAGTCGCCAACAGACCTCGGGTGGCTACACCTTC.

This chain joins TRBV5-4 and TRBJ2-6; D is unresolved. Germline V gives CDR1 SGHNT, CDR2 YYREEE (reference sequence). This CDR3 contains 15 residues. Trimming stripped 0 bases from V and 2 bases from J, with 6 bases between. The CDR3 DNA reads as TGTGCCAGCAGCTTGGAAGGTCCTGGGGCCAACGTCCTGACTTTC. Protein sequence: CASSLEGPGANVLTF. Based on the CDR3 plus reference TRBV5-4 and TRBJ2-6, the full variable domain is ETGVTQSPTHLIKTRGQQVTLRCSSQSGHNTVSWYQQALGQGPQFIFQYYREEENGRGNFPPRFSGLQFPNYSSELNVNALELDDSALYLCASSLEGPGANVLTFGAGSRLTVL.

J is TRBJ1-4 and V is TRBV2, with a possible D match to TRBD1 (6 bases). The V end was cut by 3 bases, the J end by 7 bases, with 15 bases between. The CDR3 runs 15 residues. The V gene's germline CDR1 is SNHLY and CDR2 FYNNEI. The CDR3 sequence: CASSEVTGLGEKLFF. The CDR3 nucleotides are TGTGCCAGCAGTGAGGTGACAGGCCTGGGTGAAAAACTGTTTTTT.

The V and J genes are TRBV5-1 and TRBJ1-4; 8 nucleotides match TRBD1. This CDR3 spans 15 amino acids. The germline V gene has CDR1 SGHRS and CDR2 YFSETQ. V lost 1 base and J lost 8; bases outside the gene matches: 7. DNA for the CDR3: TGCGCCAGCAGCTTGTCCCGGACAGGGAACGAAAAACTGTTTTTT. It specifies CASSLSRTGNEKLFF. Drawing the rest from reference TRBV5-1 and TRBJ1-4, the complete variable domain is KAGVTQTPRYLIKTRGQQVTLSCSPISGHRSVSWYQQTPGQGLQFLFEYFSETQRNKGNFPGRFSGRQFSNSRSEMNVSTLELGDSALYLCASSLSRTGNEKLFFGSGTQLSVL.

This chain links TRBV5-1 with TRBJ2-1, with 8 nucleotides matching TRBD1. Germline CDR1 reads SGHRS; CDR2 reads YFSETQ. The CDR3 spans 15 residues. After removal of 0 bases from V and 6 bases from J, the junction contained 5 bases not matched to a gene. CDR3 sequence reads: CASSLVPDRANEQFF. Here the CDR3 DNA reads TGCGCCAGCAGCTTGGTGCCGGACAGGGCCAATGAGCAGTTCTTC.

About this clone itself: One end of the junction varies from germline; a read error may be responsible. The J gene is TRBJ2-7, the V gene TRBV4-2; 12 bases agree with TRBD2. Looked up from germline, CDR1 is LGHNA and CDR2 is YNFKEQ. The CDR3 is 16 amino acids. CDR3 coding DNA: TGTACCAGCAGCCAAGAACTAGCGGGGGGCGCCTACGAGCAGTACTTC. Translation: CTSSQELAGGAYEQYF.

The CDR3 sequence: CASSLGLAGTDTQYF. The CDR3 DNA sequence: TGCGCCAGCAGCCTTGGACTAGCGGGAACAGATACGCAGTATTTT. The gene calls are TRBV4-3 and TRBJ2-3; 12 nucleotides match TRBD2. Germline V gene data show CDR1 as LGHNA and CDR2 as YSLEER. V was clipped by 4 bases and J by 3 bases; unmatched bases: 2. The CDR3 is made up of 15 amino acids.

This clone was found once. This rearrangement joins TRBV7-3 to TRBJ2-7, with D perhaps TRBD1 or TRBD2 (7 bases each). Germline V gene sequence: CDR1 SGHTA, CDR2 FQGTGA. V shed 5 bases and J shed 2 bases, with 16 bases lying between them. This CDR3 has 15 residues. The CDR3 nucleotides read TGTGCCAGCAGCCCCTCAGGGGGGGGGACCTACGAGCAGTACTTC. Translation gives CASSPSGGGTYEQYF.

The CDR3 sequence: CASSRAIQGSEKLFF. CDR3 DNA: TGTGCCAGCAGTCGAGCAATACAGGGGAGCGAAAAACTGTTTTTT. The V call is TRBV2, the J call TRBJ1-4, with 7 bases that match TRBD1. The J segment lost 8 bases and the V segment lost 5 bases, leaving 11 bases of the junction unmatched. CDR1 SNHLY and CDR2 FYNNEI come from the germline V gene. The CDR3 covers 15 residues.

V is TRBV7-2 and J is TRBJ2-2; a weak D match, TRBD1 (5 bases). In germline, CDR1 is SGHTA, CDR2 FQGNSA. V was trimmed by 5 bases and J by 1 base, leaving 11 bases between them. CDR3 length equals 15 residues. The CDR3, as DNA: TGTGCCAGCAGCACGGGCAGGGTGAACACCGGGGAGCTGTTTTTT. This translates into CASSTGRVNTGELFF.

The CDR3 DNA is TGTGCCAGCAGCCCAAAGACTCTGAACACCGGGGAGCTGTTTTTT. This encodes CASSPKTLNTGELFF. The chain uses TRBV4-2 and TRBJ2-2; D not certain. CDR1 is LGHNA, CDR2 YNFKEQ, per germline. Trimming left V 4 bases short and J 1 base short, with 10 bases between. The CDR3 loop spans 15 amino acids.

V gene TRBV7-9 combines with J gene TRBJ1-4; the D gene is possibly TRBD1 (5 bases). This CDR3 contains 13 residues. The V end was cut by 8 bases, the J end by 5 bases, with 12 bases between. From germline, CDR1 is SEHNR and CDR2 FQNEAQ (reference sequence). The CDR3 is CASLGVRNEKLFF. In DNA, the CDR3 is TGTGCCAGCTTGGGGGTCCGGAATGAAAAACTGTTTTTT.

The chain uses TRBV5-6 and TRBJ1-1, with D hard to call. Germline assignment: CDR1 SGHDT and CDR2 YYEEEE. Trimming pared 3 bases from V and 3 bases from J, leaving 9 bases between. There are 13 residues in the CDR3. CDR3 sequence (DNA): TGTGCCAGCAGCTACAGAGAATACACTGAAGCTTTCTTT. As protein: CASSYREYTEAFF.

The chain carries TRBV7-2 and TRBJ2-7; TRBD1 aligns across 8 bases. V shed 5 bases, J shed 5 bases, and the junction held 5 bases outside the gene matches. Germline V gene sequence: CDR1 SGHTA, CDR2 FQGNSA. The CDR3 totals 13 residues. The CDR3, as DNA: TGTGCCAGCAGCGACTACAGGGGGGACGAGCAGTACTTC. Translated, it gives CASSDYRGDEQYF.

The rearrangement joins TRBV19 to TRBJ2-7, with 10 bases lining up with TRBD1. V shed 4 bases and J 7 bases; nucleotides not matched to a gene: 10. The germline V gene encodes CDR1 LNHDA and CDR2 SQIVND (reference sequence). CDR3 length: 15 amino acids. The CDR3 sequence: CASSTPGQGRAEQYF. The CDR3, as DNA: TGTGCCAGTAGTACTCCGGGACAGGGGCGCGCGGAGCAGTACTTC.

CDR3 DNA sequence: TGTGCCAGCAGCCCCGGGACAGCCCTGACCTATGGCTACACCTTC. Its translation is CASSPGTALTYGYTF. The chain couples TRBV5-4 to TRBJ1-2; TRBD1 agrees at 7 bases. This CDR3 contains 15 residues. With V trimmed by 4 bases and J by 4 bases, 10 bases remained unmatched. Germline CDR1 reads SGHNT; CDR2 reads YYREEE (reference sequence).

The chain recombines TRBV6-1 with TRBJ2-3; D possibly corresponds to TRBD1 (5 bases). This CDR3 spans 17 amino acids. CDR1 and CDR2 from the germline V gene are MNHNS and SASEGT. Deletions cut 0 bases from V and 0 bases from J, with 13 bases between. This chain's CDR3 is CASSEAIVGLSTDTQYF. As DNA, the CDR3 is TGTGCCAGCAGTGAAGCCATTGTGGGGCTAAGCACAGATACGCAGTATTTT.